The present T cell receptor (beta chain) was sequenced within a study of blood T cell repertoires in COVID-19 (dated by TCRdb to the early 2020s). Study-wide context: Collaborator samples came from the United States, Italy and Spain and covered acute and convalescent phases of COVID-19. The material from the prospective study consisted of cDNA or gDNA derived from T cells, B-cell-depleted T cells, or PBMCs. Subjects who had been exposed to COVID-19, were actively infected with it, or had recovered from it provided the deeply sampled blood TCRbeta repertoires that made up the dataset. The repertoires were made available in a free public database intended to serve as a resource for research on the immune response to SARS-CoV-2. The samples were drawn from the first 160 participants of the ongoing ImmuneRACE study and from more than 1,000 subjects provided by 6 global collaborators. Nearly every sample came with metadata listing a de-identified subject ID, COVID-19 status, age in years and sex. Where available, HLA class I and class II types were taken from metadata supplied by the sample provider and were not determined by assay-based typing. General findings and caveats noted by the study authors: The amount of clinical and demographic metadata varied by source and participant and was provided uncurated.

As encoded in the germline V gene, CDR1 is MGHRA while CDR2 is YSYEKL. Taken from cysteine to phenylalanine, the CDR3 has 15 residues. The CDR3 DNA has 45 bases and is translated from base 1. For this chain, trimming is 4 bases at the V end and 2 bases at the J end, and the number of junction bases without a gene match is 6. Enrolling through a virtual design, the prospective study's participants ranged in age from roughly 18 to 89 years and lived across 24 United States geographic areas. Cohort assignment in the prospective study relied on participant-reported clinical history from a screening survey and a study questionnaire. Recovered participants in ImmuneRACE Cohort 3 were defined as having two consecutive negative NP/OP PCR tests, clearance from a healthcare professional, or resolution of symptoms. In the prospective study, mobile phlebotomists collected whole blood, serum and a nasopharyngeal or oropharyngeal swab from each participant. Prospective study participants could optionally give additional blood draws and questionnaires over an approximately two-month period. Before DNA extraction, prospective study blood samples were shipped either frozen or at room temperature.

Details on this clone: Which antigen it targets is not known. No much larger clonotype is one base removed from it; base qualities were not supplied.

TCRbeta CDR3 regions were amplified from genomic DNA using the immunoSEQ Assay, a bias-controlled multiplex PCR. The paper's processing steps were these. Within the assay, amplification of reference gene primers was used to estimate how many nucleated cells each sample contained. To quantify the absolute abundance of each unique TCRbeta CDR3 rearrangement, sequence reads were collapsed and filtered. For each sample, productive Simpson clonality was calculated as the square root of Simpson's diversity index across productive rearrangements. The table was pulled from immuneACCESS by TCRdb, which kept in-frame rearrangements only. Such tables lose some clones; where checked, under half of the loss comes from unresolved V genes, and the rest has no known cause. The D gene and trimming were derived from the DNA, and the V and J assignments and clone size from that table. This sample has about 250,000 clones in its table, and around 90% of those were observed once. The ten largest clones represent less than 3% of the sample.

The clonotype was recovered from a woman between 45 and 65 years old who had recovered from COVID-19. What was sequenced was PBMCs or T cells enriched from blood (not recorded which). The rearrangement combines TRBV4-1 with TRBJ2-7, and 9 junctional nucleotides match TRBD1. CDR3 reads: CASSLRDRAPYEQYF. The DNA sequence is as follows: TGCGCCAGCAGCCTAAGGGACAGGGCACCCTACGAGCAGTACTTC.